The rows below give T cell receptor beta chains drawn from one sample of a study of T-cell memory formation after mild COVID-19. One entry per CDR3 protein, called by TCRdb with MiXCR from the 5' RACE reads. The table shows about 160,000 distinct CDR3 sequences, with around 30% occurring only once. Sequencing used PBMCs or a T cell subset sorted from them (not recorded which). These receptors were obtained from an adult woman who had mild COVID-19 (a few samples of this study predate the infection). Cell type and time point are not known. CDR3s include the opening cysteine and the closing phenylalanine or tryptophan. D genes are given only for firm matches. Clone size appears in some rows only: once, few, many, or a class for an expanded clone.

D gene: TRBD1; V gene: TRBV11-2; J gene: TRBJ2-7; clone size: .; CDR3 DNA: TGTGCCAGCAGCTTAGTGCAGACAGGGACCTACGAGCAGTACTTC; CDR3 protein: CASSLVQTGTYEQYF
D gene: .; V gene: TRBV3-1; J gene: TRBJ2-1; clone size: few; CDR3 DNA: TGTGCCAGCAGCCGGCTCCAGGGGATTTCCCACAATGAGCAGTTCTTC; CDR3 protein: CASSRLQGISHNEQFF
D gene: .; V gene: TRBV20-1; J gene: TRBJ1-1; clone size: .; CDR3 DNA: TGCAGTGCCAAAGGCACACCGATGAACACTGAAGCTTTCTTT; CDR3 protein: CSAKGTPMNTEAFF
D gene: .; V gene: TRBV7-9; J gene: TRBJ2-3; clone size: .; CDR3 DNA: TGTGTCAGCAGTCCCTTCCCATACACAGATACGCAGTATTTT; CDR3 protein: CVSSPFPYTDTQYF
D gene: .; V gene: TRBV2; J gene: TRBJ1-1; clone size: .; CDR3 DNA: TGTGCCACAGAAGACCCCGGGTCGGACACTGAAGCTTTCTTT; CDR3 protein: CATEDPGSDTEAFF
D gene: .; V gene: TRBV12-3/TRBV12-4; J gene: TRBJ2-6; clone size: .; CDR3 DNA: TGTGCCAGCAGTTTGGGTTTACTCTGGACCCTACCCGGGGCCAACGTCCTGACTTTC; CDR3 protein: CASSLGLLWTLPGANVLTF
D gene: .; V gene: TRBV4-1; J gene: TRBJ1-2; clone size: few; CDR3 DNA: TGCGCCAGCAGCCAAGACCCGACAAGCAACTATGGCTACACCTTC; CDR3 protein: CASSQDPTSNYGYTF
D gene: .; V gene: TRBV5-1; J gene: TRBJ1-3; clone size: .; CDR3 DNA: TGCGCCAGCAGCGGATCAGCTTCGGCTGGAAACACCATATATTTT; CDR3 protein: CASSGSASAGNTIYF
D gene: .; V gene: TRBV27; J gene: TRBJ1-2; clone size: .; CDR3 DNA: TGTGCCAGCAGTTTAGGATCCGGGACTGGCTACACCTTC; CDR3 protein: CASSLGSGTGYTF
D gene: TRBD1; V gene: TRBV6-2/TRBV6-3; J gene: TRBJ2-2; clone size: .; CDR3 DNA: TGTGCCACCACCAGGGGGTCCGCGGGCACCGGGGAGCTGTTTTTT; CDR3 protein: CATTRGSAGTGELFF
D gene: .; V gene: TRBV30; J gene: TRBJ1-1; clone size: few; CDR3 DNA: TGTGCCTGGACCACGGACAGACTGAACACTGAAGCTTTCTTT; CDR3 protein: CAWTTDRLNTEAFF
D gene: TRBD1; V gene: TRBV5-7; J gene: TRBJ1-2; clone size: .; CDR3 DNA: TGTGCCAGCAGCTTGGGGGACAGGGTCAACTATGGCTACACCTTC; CDR3 protein: CASSLGDRVNYGYTF
D gene: .; V gene: TRBV5-1; J gene: TRBJ1-1; clone size: many; CDR3 DNA: TGCGCCAGCAGCTCGGACGGATTGAACACTGAAGCTTTCTTT; CDR3 protein: CASSSDGLNTEAFF
D gene: TRBD1; V gene: TRBV11-1; J gene: TRBJ1-6; clone size: .; CDR3 DNA: TGTGCCAGCAGCTTGCAAACAGGGGGTTCACCCCTCCACTTT; CDR3 protein: CASSLQTGGSPLHF
D gene: .; V gene: TRBV5-1; J gene: TRBJ2-2; clone size: .; CDR3 DNA: TGCGCCAGCAGCTTCAACCGGGACATGAACACCGGGGAGCTGTTTTTT; CDR3 protein: CASSFNRDMNTGELFF
D gene: .; V gene: TRBV7-2; J gene: TRBJ2-3; clone size: .; CDR3 DNA: TGTGCCAGCAGCTTAGCTAGGTCAGATACGCAGTATTTT; CDR3 protein: CASSLARSDTQYF
D gene: .; V gene: TRBV19; J gene: TRBJ1-5; clone size: .; CDR3 DNA: TGTGCCAGTAGTACCTCCGGACGGCTTAGCAATCAGCCCCAGCATTTT; CDR3 protein: CASSTSGRLSNQPQHF
D gene: .; V gene: TRBV2; J gene: TRBJ2-3; clone size: .; CDR3 DNA: TGTGCCAGCGGGCAACGTCCGGATACGCAGTATTTT; CDR3 protein: CASGQRPDTQYF
D gene: .; V gene: TRBV7-9; J gene: TRBJ2-4; clone size: few; CDR3 DNA: TGTGCCAGCAGCCCCCGGGAGAACATTCAGTACTTC; CDR3 protein: CASSPRENIQYF
D gene: .; V gene: TRBV7-6; J gene: TRBJ2-2; clone size: .; CDR3 DNA: TGTGCCAGCAGCTCACAAAGCGGGTCCGACACCGGGGAGCTGTTTTTT; CDR3 protein: CASSSQSGSDTGELFF
D gene: .; V gene: TRBV12-3/TRBV12-4; J gene: TRBJ2-7; clone size: few; CDR3 DNA: TGTGCCAGCAACCTGGGGGCAGGGGTAATCCACGAGCAGTACTTC; CDR3 protein: CASNLGAGVIHEQYF
D gene: .; V gene: TRBV12-3/TRBV12-4; J gene: TRBJ2-4; clone size: .; CDR3 DNA: TGTGCCAGCAGTTTATTGCTCCAAAGGAACATTCAGTACTTC; CDR3 protein: CASSLLLQRNIQYF
D gene: .; V gene: TRBV5-5; J gene: TRBJ1-6; clone size: .; CDR3 DNA: TGTGCCAGCAACCCCGCCGGGGAATCCCATTCACCCCTCCACTTT; CDR3 protein: CASNPAGESHSPLHF
D gene: TRBD2; V gene: TRBV11-2; J gene: TRBJ2-1; clone size: few; CDR3 DNA: TGTGCCAGCAGCTCTCTCTGGGGACTAGACCAAAATGAGCAGTTCTTC; CDR3 protein: CASSSLWGLDQNEQFF
D gene: .; V gene: TRBV7-2; J gene: TRBJ1-4; clone size: .; CDR3 DNA: TGTGCCAGCAGCTTAGCTGGGGCTAATGAAAAACTGTTTTTT; CDR3 protein: CASSLAGANEKLFF
D gene: TRBD2; V gene: TRBV9; J gene: TRBJ2-1; clone size: few; CDR3 DNA: TGTGCCAGCAGCCCAGGACTAGCATGGGGTAATGAGCAGTTCTTC; CDR3 protein: CASSPGLAWGNEQFF